These 5 T cell receptor beta chains came from one sample sequenced in a study of T cell responses to AZD1222 COVID-19 vaccine. Generated by immunoSEQ multiplex PCR, the TCRdb table keeps only in-frame clones and is missing some. The sample records 150,000 to 200,000 clones, roughly 94% being singletons. Source: peripheral blood, taken 28 days after the second AZD1222 dose. Every receptor here comes from an adult who received the AZD1222 COVID-19 vaccine.

This clone is a singleton in its sample. The chain employs TRBV5-1 and TRBJ2-5; 7 bases map to TRBD1. There are 16 residues in the CDR3. CDR1 is SGHRS and CDR2 is YFSETQ in the germline V gene. V lost 2 bases and J lost 1; bases outside the gene matches: 8. The CDR3 DNA follows: TGCGCCAGCAGCTTAAGAGCCGGGACAGTCCAAGAGACCCAGTACTTC. Residues: CASSLRAGTVQETQYF.

The chain uses TRBV28 and TRBJ1-5; D is ambiguous. CDR1 is MDHEN, CDR2 SYDVKM, per germline. Trimming took off 3 bases at V and 1 base at J, with 7 bases between the two ends. The CDR3 is 14 residues long. The CDR3 bases are TGTGCCAGCAGTTTCTTTGACAGCAATCAGCCCCAGCATTTT. As protein: CASSFFDSNQPQHF.

V is TRBV18 and J is TRBJ2-6; a weak D match, TRBD1 (5 bases). Germline loops: CDR1 KGHSH, CDR2 LQKENI. The CDR3 covers 21 residues. V was clipped by 8 bases and J by 2 bases, with 31 bases between them. The CDR3 is CASTPKTYQGYGPPGANVLTF. In DNA, the CDR3 is TGTGCCAGCACTCCAAAGACCTATCAGGGTTATGGGCCACCTGGGGCCAACGTCCTGACTTTC. Supplemented by reference TRBV18 and TRBJ2-6, the full variable domain reads NAGVMQNPRHLVRRRGQEARLRCSPMKGHSHVYWYRQLPEEGLKFMVYLQKENIIDESGMPKERFSAEFPKEGPSILRIQQVVRGDSAAYFCASTPKTYQGYGPPGANVLTFGAGSRLTVL.

The V and J genes are TRBV2 and TRBJ1-2; D is possibly TRBD1 (5 bases). There are 14 residues in the CDR3. Deletions cut 8 bases from V and 4 bases from J, with 17 bases between. Per the germline V gene, CDR1 is SNHLY and CDR2 is FYNNEI. The CDR3 DNA is TGTGCCAGCTCCGCGGGAAAAAGGGGCTATGGCTACACCTTC. As protein: CASSAGKRGYGYTF.

The genes are TRBV5-1 and TRBJ2-1; weak D call: TRBD1 (6 bases). V lost 0 bases and J lost 8, with 15 bases in between. CDR1 and CDR2 from the germline V gene are SGHRS and YFSETQ. CDR3 length: 15 amino acids. The CDR3 region is CASSLGTTGGDEQFF. In DNA, the CDR3 is TGCGCCAGCAGCTTGGGGACCACTGGGGGCGATGAGCAGTTCTTC.